These 25 T cell receptor beta chains were all obtained from the same sample, sequenced in a study of PD-L1 blockade in urothelial cancer (dated by TCRdb to 2016 to 2017). Library method: the immunoSEQ multiplex PCR assay. The table was pulled from immuneACCESS by TCRdb, which kept in-frame rearrangements only. Such tables lose some clones; where checked, under half of the loss comes from unresolved V genes, and the rest has no known cause. Counted in this sample were roughly 120,000 clones; roughly 90% of them appeared once. The leading ten clones occupy about 4% of the sample. Sample time point, as interpreted from the label and publication: peripheral blood 6 weeks after treatment start. Sequencing used PBMCs, obtained around atezolizumab (anti-PD-L1) treatment. Receptor source: a man in his fifties or sixties with urothelial cancer.

There are a few counts of this clone. This rearrangement joins TRBV10-1 to TRBJ2-7; TRBD2 might be the D (6 bases). V lost 4 bases and J lost 5, with 12 bases in between. The V gene's germline CDR1 is WNHNN and CDR2 SYGVQD (reference sequence). The CDR3 sequence is 13 residues long. CDR3 region: CASSALGGDEQYF. CDR3 DNA sequence: TGCGCCAGCAGTGCCCTCGGCGGGGACGAGCAGTACTTC.

Notes on this clone: In this CDR3 the conserved last residue, phenylalanine or tryptophan, is missing, so a read error is likely. The limits of the CDR3 on the DNA are not certain, so only TCRdb's listed CDR3 is given. The rearrangement uses TRBV5-3 and TRBJ2-3; the DNA was not used to check the table's D call, TRBD2. TRBV5-3 is assigned to the ORF class and has an uncertain function. The CDR3 is 18 residues long, ends included. CDR3 amino acids: CARSLRGPASGSPNRHVG.

CDR3 amino acids: CASSILAGGDNEQFF. For the CDR3, the DNA is TGCGCCAGCAGCATACTAGCGGGAGGGGACAATGAGCAGTTCTTC. The chain combines TRBV5-1 with TRBJ2-1, with 13 positions matching TRBD2. This CDR3 is built from 15 residues. The trim removed 4 bases at V and 5 bases at J, leaving 3 bases unmatched. Per germline, CDR1 SGHRS and CDR2 YFSETQ.

The genes are TRBV4-2 and TRBJ2-3; 8 positions agree with TRBD2. Trimming took 0 bases from V and 2 from J; bases not matched to a gene: 4. The CDR3 totals 16 residues. Germline assignment: CDR1 LGHNA and CDR2 YNFKEQ. CDR3 protein: CASSQDIAGLTDTQYF. The CDR3 nucleotides read TGTGCCAGCAGCCAAGACATAGCGGGACTCACAGATACGCAGTATTTT.

The CDR3 sequence is CASNPGTRTEAFF. DNA of the CDR3: TGTGCCAGCAACCCGGGAACCAGGACTGAAGCTTTCTTT. The J gene is TRBJ1-1, the V gene TRBV5-6; D not certain. Trimming shortened V by 6 bases and J by 5 bases, and 14 bases separated the two germline ends. The CDR3 is made up of 13 amino acids. Germline CDR1 reads SGHDT; CDR2 reads YYEEEE.

The chain joins TRBV5-6 to TRBJ2-4, with D possibly TRBD2 on 6 matching bases. Germline assignment: CDR1 SGHDT and CDR2 YYEEEE. Between the trimmed V and J ends, which lost 2 bases and 9 bases, there was a span of 9 bases. The CDR3 is made up of 12 amino acids. CDR3 nucleotides: TGTGCCAGCAGCTTCACCGGGGGCATTCAGTACTTC. Protein product: CASSFTGGIQYF.

This chain's CDR3 is CASRRTSGGGETQYF. The CDR3 coding sequence is TGCGCCAGCAGACGTACTAGCGGGGGGGGAGAGACCCAGTACTTC. V usage is TRBV5-1 and J usage is TRBJ2-5, with 13 bases matching TRBD2. Germline CDR1 and CDR2: SGHRS and YFSETQ. CDR3 length: 15 amino acids. Trimming at V came to 5 bases and at J to 4 bases, leaving 5 bases not matched to a gene.

The chain uses TRBV4-1 and TRBJ1-5; 8 nucleotides match TRBD1. This CDR3 contains 16 residues. Germline V gives CDR1 MGHRA, CDR2 YSYEKL. V trimming: 1 base; J trimming: 4 bases; junction bases outside the gene matches: 6. The DNA for the CDR3 is TGCGCCAGCAGCCAAGGCGACCACAGGGGGAATCAGCCCCAGCATTTT. Encoded protein: CASSQGDHRGNQPQHF.

The chain couples TRBV5-4 to TRBJ2-1, with 9 bases matching TRBD1. Germline loops: CDR1 SGHNT, CDR2 YYREEE (reference sequence). This CDR3 comprises 16 residues. The V and J ends lost 6 bases and 6 bases, in that order; junction bases with no gene match: 13. CDR3 region: CASTKGDRAGGNEQFF. CDR3 DNA: TGTGCCAGCACTAAGGGGGACAGGGCAGGGGGCAATGAGCAGTTCTTC. The full variable domain, its missing parts supplied by reference TRBV5-4 and TRBJ2-1, is ETGVTQSPTHLIKTRGQQVTLRCSSQSGHNTVSWYQQALGQGPQFIFQYYREEENGRGNFPPRFSGLQFPNYSSELNVNALELDDSALYLCASTKGDRAGGNEQFFGPGTRLTVL.

The chain couples TRBV30 to TRBJ2-7; possible D gene TRBD2, 7 bases. The CDR3 totals 14 residues. V lost 0 bases and J lost 3, with 12 bases in between. CDR1 is GTSNPN, CDR2 SVGIG, per germline (reference sequence). The CDR3 DNA reads TGTGCCTGGAGTGTAGGGGGGGCGATCTACGAGCAGTACTTC. This translates into CAWSVGGAIYEQYF.

The rearrangement uses TRBV10-2 and TRBJ2-2; 7 bases match TRBD1. This CDR3 is built from 14 residues. The V segment lost 8 bases and the J segment 4 bases; nucleotides outside the gene matches: 7. Per germline, CDR1 WSHSY and CDR2 SAAADI. In nucleotides, the CDR3 is TGCGCCAGCCATACAGGGGTGGGCACCGGGGAGCTGTTTTTT. It encodes CASHTGVGTGELFF.

The chain employs TRBV27 and TRBJ1-2, with a possible D match to TRBD1 (5 bases). V lost 4 bases to trimming and J lost 0 bases, with 15 bases between them. Germline-derived CDR1 and CDR2 are MNHEY and SMNVEV (reference sequence). This CDR3 is built from 16 residues. The CDR3 loop is CASSYDGAGSNYGYTF. In DNA form, the CDR3 reads TGTGCCAGCAGTTACGACGGAGCAGGGTCTAACTATGGCTACACCTTC.

This sequence joins TRBV6-5 and TRBJ1-1; the match to TRBD1 covers 7 bases. The CDR3 has 16 residues. V was clipped by 4 bases and J by 7 bases; unmatched bases: 15. The germline V gene encodes CDR1 MNHEY and CDR2 SVGAGI. The CDR3 loop is CASSSSGTVYLVEAFF. CDR3 nucleotides: TGTGCCAGCAGTTCCTCCGGGACAGTGTATCTAGTTGAAGCTTTCTTT.

Here the CDR3 reads CASSQDYDTQYF. The CDR3 coding sequence is TGCGCCAGCAGCCAAGATTATGATACGCAGTATTTT. V and J are TRBV4-3 and TRBJ2-3; no definite D call. The CDR3 extends over 12 amino acids. Germline-derived CDR1 and CDR2 are LGHNA and YSLEER. Between the trimmed V and J ends, which lost 0 bases and 6 bases, there was a span of 4 bases.

The chain is built from TRBV4-3 and TRBJ2-1, with TRBD2 matching 7 bases. The CDR3 extends over 14 amino acids. V lost 0 bases and J lost 15; bases outside the gene matches: 11. Germline loops: CDR1 LGHNA, CDR2 YSLEER. The CDR3 protein is CASSQEEESGNLFF. CDR3 sequence (DNA): TGCGCCAGCAGCCAAGAGGAAGAGAGCGGGAATCTGTTCTTC.

This clone has only one observation. The chain has TRBV4-3 and TRBJ2-2; 9 bases map to TRBD2. This CDR3 is 18 amino acids long. The V gene end was trimmed by 4 bases and the J gene end by 7 bases; junction bases not matched to a gene: 16. Germline V gives CDR1 LGHNA, CDR2 YSLEER. The CDR3 here is CASSPSSWAGGLVGELFF. The CDR3 coding sequence is TGCGCCAGCAGCCCCTCCTCATGGGCGGGAGGGCTGGTCGGGGAGCTGTTTTTT.

The chain combines TRBV28 with TRBJ1-2; TRBD1 matches at 9 bases. CDR3 length equals 13 residues. Germline CDR1 reads MDHEN; CDR2 reads SYDVKM. Losses at the gene ends were 3 bases for V and 8 bases for J; bases not matched to a gene: 4. Here the CDR3 DNA reads TGTGCCAGCAGTTTGACAGGGGGTCAGGGCTACACCTTC. Its protein product is CASSLTGGQGYTF.

The CDR3 protein is CASSWTFSNTEAFF. The CDR3 region has the DNA TGTGCCAGTAGTTGGACATTTTCGAACACTGAAGCTTTCTTT. The V call is TRBV19, the J call TRBJ1-1; possible D gene TRBD1, 5 bases. This CDR3 has 14 residues. Germline V gene sequence: CDR1 LNHDA, CDR2 SQIVND (reference sequence). V lost 5 bases, J lost 1 base, and 11 bases lay in between.

The chain is built from TRBV12-5 and TRBJ2-1; 8 positions match TRBD1. This CDR3 spans 12 amino acids. The germline gives CDR1 LGHNT, CDR2 FRNRAP. Trimming at V came to 5 bases and at J to 9 bases, leaving 3 bases not matched to a gene. The CDR3 here is CASGPQGGEQFF. DNA of the CDR3: TGTGCTAGTGGTCCACAGGGGGGTGAGCAGTTCTTC.

The V and J genes are TRBV11-2 and TRBJ1-1; TRBD1 might be the D (6 bases). Germline CDR1 reads SGHAT; CDR2 reads FQNNGV. The CDR3 has 14 amino acids. V was shortened by 5 bases and J by 1 base, with 11 bases between the two germline ends. DNA of the CDR3: TGTGCCAGCAGCAAACAACAGGGGAACACTGAAGCTTTCTTT. This codes for CASSKQQGNTEAFF.

This chain connects TRBV9 to TRBJ2-3; 12 nucleotides line up with TRBD2. Trimming at V came to 3 bases and at J to 4 bases, leaving 9 bases not matched to a gene. The CDR3 loop spans 17 amino acids. The germline CDR1 and CDR2 sequences are SGDLS and YYNGEE. The CDR3 sequence is CASSGGLAGSGPDTQYF. DNA of the CDR3: TGTGCCAGCAGCGGAGGACTAGCGGGATCGGGGCCAGATACGCAGTATTTT. The whole variable domain, filled in from reference TRBV9 and TRBJ2-3, reads DSGVTQTPKHLITATGQRVTLRCSPRSGDLSVYWYQQSLDQGLQFLIQYYNGEERAKGNILERFSAQQFPDLHSELNLSSLELGDSALYFCASSGGLAGSGPDTQYFGPGTRLTVL.

The gene calls are TRBV18 and TRBJ1-5; D gene uncertain. V was cut by 2 bases and J by 4 bases, with 9 bases left in between. The CDR3 is 14 residues long. In germline, CDR1 is KGHSH, CDR2 LQKENI. The chain's CDR3 is CASSPADSNQPQHF. CDR3 nucleotides: TGTGCCAGCTCACCAGCAGACTCGAATCAGCCCCAGCATTTT.

The J gene is TRBJ2-7, the V gene TRBV11-2, with TRBD2 matching over 10 bases. The CDR3 covers 14 residues. J gave up 6 bases and V 2 bases, and 4 bases lay outside the gene matches. CDR1 SGHAT and CDR2 FQNNGV come from the germline V gene. This CDR3 is CASSLILAGGEQYF. CDR3 sequence (DNA): TGTGCCAGCAGCTTAATTTTAGCGGGAGGCGAGCAGTACTTC.

This sequence joins TRBV11-2 and TRBJ2-7, with 7 bases lining up with TRBD2. The V segment lost 10 bases and the J segment 7 bases; nucleotides outside the gene matches: 13. CDR1 and CDR2 from the germline V gene are SGHAT and FQNNGV. This CDR3 contains 13 residues. CDR3 region: CATGGLSLGEQYF. For the CDR3, the DNA is TGTGCCACCGGGGGACTATCCCTTGGGGAGCAGTACTTC.

The V call is TRBV5-6, the J call TRBJ2-2; a possible D gene is TRBD1 (6 bases). CDR1 and CDR2 (germline): SGHDT, YYEEEE. The CDR3 totals 13 residues. V lost 2 bases to trimming and J lost 6 bases, with 8 bases between them. For the CDR3, the DNA is TGTGCCAGCAGCTTACAGGGCGCCGGGGAGCTGTTTTTT. Translation gives CASSLQGAGELFF.